Below, 25 T cell receptor beta chains from the same sample are listed, as sequenced in a study of T cell responses to AZD1222 COVID-19 vaccine. The table came from immunoSEQ multiplex PCR; TCRdb's copy has only in-frame clones and leaves some out. The table records tens of thousands of clones, approximately 86% of them present only once. The material sequenced was peripheral blood, taken on day 0 of AZD1222 vaccination. These receptor sequences come from an adult in good health.

The gene calls are TRBV18 and TRBJ2-3, with 10 positions matching TRBD1. Germline V lookup: CDR1 KGHSH, CDR2 LQKENI. Losses at the gene ends were 1 base for V and 4 bases for J; bases not matched to a gene: 5. The CDR3 contains 16 residues. CDR3 in DNA: TGTGCCAGCTCACCACTGACAGGGGGCTTTTCAGATACGCAGTATTTT. Translating it yields CASSPLTGGFSDTQYF. Using reference TRBV18 and TRBJ2-3 for the parts outside the CDR3, the full variable domain is NAGVMQNPRHLVRRRGQEARLRCSPMKGHSHVYWYRQLPEEGLKFMVYLQKENIIDESGMPKERFSAEFPKEGPSILRIQQVVRGDSAAYFCASSPLTGGFSDTQYFGPGTRLTVL.

V gene TRBV6-5 combines with J gene TRBJ1-5, with D possibly matching TRBD1 (6 bases). Germline V gene lookup returns CDR1 MNHEY and CDR2 SVGAGI. The germline V and J ends were trimmed by 8 bases and 5 bases, with 19 bases remaining between them. The CDR3 is 15 residues long. CDR3 loop: CASDGGSRPDQPQHF. The CDR3 DNA sequence: TGTGCCAGCGACGGGGGCTCGAGACCGGATCAGCCCCAGCATTTT.

The chain is built from TRBV28 and TRBJ1-1; D may be TRBD1 (5 bases). Trimming removed 5 bases at V and 0 bases at J, with 16 bases between. Germline CDR1 is MDHEN and CDR2 is SYDVKM. The CDR3 has 16 amino acids. In nucleotides, the CDR3 is TGTGCCAGCAGTATCACAGGTGGCCACGTGAACACTGAAGCTTTCTTT. Its translation: CASSITGGHVNTEAFF.

The J gene is TRBJ1-3, the V gene TRBV7-3; D call uncertain. CDR1 and CDR2 (germline): SGHTA, FQGTGA. V lost 9 bases and J lost 0, with 12 bases in between. This CDR3 is 14 amino acids long. The CDR3 DNA follows: TGTGCCAGTGCAGATGAGAGCTCTGGAAACACCATATATTTT. Its protein product is CASADESSGNTIYF. Together with reference TRBV7-3 and TRBJ1-3, the CDR3 gives the full variable domain: GAGVSQTPSNKVTEKGKYVELRCDPISGHTALYWYRQSLGQGPEFLIYFQGTGAADDSGLPNDRFFAVRPEGSVSTLKIQRTERGDSAVYLCASADESSGNTIYFGEGSWLTVV.

The chain links TRBV4-1 to TRBJ1-1; TRBD1 might be the D (5 bases). Germline values: CDR1 MGHRA, CDR2 YSYEKL. CDR3 size: 14 residues. Trimming left V 1 base short and J 5 bases short, with 11 bases between. The CDR3, as DNA: TGCGCCAGCAGCCAAGCCCAGGGATGGACTGAAGCTTTCTTT. Amino acid sequence: CASSQAQGWTEAFF.

This chain connects TRBV27 to TRBJ2-7; 10 nucleotides align to TRBD1. With 5 bases clipped from V and 5 bases from J, the junction kept 6 bases outside the gene matches. The CDR3 covers 14 residues. Germline CDR1 is MNHEY and CDR2 is SMNVEV (reference sequence). The CDR3 loop reads CASSIPGQGNEQYF. The CDR3 nucleotides read TGTGCCAGCAGTATCCCGGGACAGGGGAACGAGCAGTACTTC.

The rearrangement uses TRBV27 and TRBJ1-6; the D is unclear. The CDR3 totals 13 residues. The V gene lost 6 bases and the J gene lost 7 bases, with 10 bases spanning the gap. Germline lookup yields CDR1 MNHEY and CDR2 SMNVEV (reference sequence). Here the CDR3 reads CASSPQQNSPLHF. CDR3 DNA sequence: TGTGCCAGCAGCCCGCAACAAAATTCACCCCTCCACTTT.

This chain connects TRBV7-8 to TRBJ2-3; D might be TRBD2 (6 bases). This CDR3 has 15 amino acids. Germline CDR1 SGHVS, CDR2 FQNEAQ. Trimming took 6 bases from V and 1 from J, leaving 14 bases between them. In DNA, the CDR3 is TGTGCCAGCAGTTATATGGGGGGTCGCACAGATACGCAGTATTTT. Translation gives CASSYMGGRTDTQYF.

This chain joins TRBV11-2 and TRBJ2-5; 8 nucleotides align to TRBD1. V lost 3 bases, J lost 2 bases, and 2 bases stayed unmatched. Germline CDR1 and CDR2: SGHAT and FQNNGV. There are 14 residues in the CDR3. DNA for the CDR3: TGTGCCAGCAGCTTTAACAGGGGGCAAGAGACCCAGTACTTC. This codes for CASSFNRGQETQYF.

The rearrangement links TRBV28 to TRBJ2-5; D may be TRBD1 (5 bases). CDR1 and CDR2 (germline): MDHEN, SYDVKM. The CDR3 is 13 residues long. The V end lost 6 bases, the J end lost 2 bases, and 10 bases lay between the germline ends. This chain's CDR3 is CASSGHPQETQYF. The CDR3 DNA sequence: TGTGCCAGCAGCGGACACCCACAAGAGACCCAGTACTTC.

This clone was found once. The chain couples TRBV27 to TRBJ2-7, with D hard to call. Germline lookup yields CDR1 MNHEY and CDR2 SMNVEV (reference sequence). The V gene lost 2 bases and the J gene lost 0 bases, with 11 bases spanning the gap. There are 15 residues in the CDR3. The CDR3 DNA is TGTGCCAGCAGTTTAGCTATTGGGGACTCCTACGAGCAGTACTTC. Encoded protein: CASSLAIGDSYEQYF.

V is TRBV28 and J is TRBJ1-5; the D gene is possibly TRBD1 (5 bases). This CDR3 contains 15 residues. The germline V gene encodes CDR1 MDHEN and CDR2 SYDVKM. Trimming left V 6 bases short and J 3 bases short, with 15 bases between. CDR3 residues: CASRLIGGPNQPQHF. The DNA for the CDR3 is TGTGCCAGCAGACTTATTGGGGGTCCCAATCAGCCCCAGCATTTT.

The chain joins TRBV28 to TRBJ1-2; D remains unclear. The CDR3 has 12 amino acids. V was shortened by 1 base and J by 8 bases, with 8 bases between the two germline ends. Germline CDR1 is MDHEN and CDR2 is SYDVKM. The chain's CDR3 is CASSLFGGGYTF. The CDR3 DNA is TGTGCCAGCAGTTTATTCGGAGGCGGCTACACCTTC.

V gene TRBV7-8 combines with J gene TRBJ2-1, with D perhaps given as TRBD1 or TRBD2 (5 bases each). V gave up 3 bases and J gave up 5 bases, with 11 bases separating them. This CDR3 contains 14 residues. Per germline, CDR1 SGHVS and CDR2 FQNEAQ. DNA of the CDR3: TGTGCCAGCAGCTTTCCCCGGGACCACAATGAGCAGTTCTTC. Translation gives CASSFPRDHNEQFF.

The chain combines TRBV30 with TRBJ2-5, with a possible D match to TRBD2 (7 bases). The germline gives CDR1 GTSNPN, CDR2 SVGIG (reference sequence). The CDR3 runs to 14 residues. The V end lost 4 bases, the J end lost 4 bases, and 16 bases lay between the germline ends. CDR3 protein: CAWTPMRGGETQYF. As DNA, the CDR3 is TGTGCCTGGACACCTATGAGGGGGGGAGAGACCCAGTACTTC.

The rearrangement joins TRBV5-4 to TRBJ1-4; D uncertain. The germline CDR1 and CDR2 sequences are SGHNT and YYREEE (reference sequence). V was trimmed by 4 bases and J by 5 bases, leaving 18 bases between them. The CDR3 has 16 residues. The CDR3 reads CASSSGLSDGNEKLFF. The DNA of the CDR3 is TGTGCCAGCAGCAGTGGGTTAAGTGACGGGAATGAAAAACTGTTTTTT.

This chain joins TRBV18 and TRBJ1-5, with D hard to call. The CDR3 runs to 13 residues. V was trimmed by 2 bases and J by 3 bases, leaving 5 bases between them. Germline V gives CDR1 KGHSH, CDR2 LQKENI. The CDR3 sequence is CASSPATNQPQHF. The DNA of the CDR3 is TGTGCCAGCTCACCAGCAACCAATCAGCCCCAGCATTTT.

The V and J genes are TRBV30 and TRBJ2-1; no clear D gene. Germline lookup yields CDR1 GTSNPN and CDR2 SVGIG (reference sequence). V shed 4 bases and J shed 7 bases, with 8 bases lying between them. The CDR3 spans 11 residues. The CDR3 coding sequence is TGTGCCTGGAATCGGCGGAATGAGCAGTTCTTC. Its translation is CAWNRRNEQFF.

This chain uses TRBV19 with TRBJ1-2; 8 nucleotides align to TRBD1. The CDR3 loop spans 14 amino acids. Germline-derived CDR1 and CDR2 are LNHDA and SQIVND (reference sequence). V trimming: 6 bases; J trimming: 3 bases; junction bases outside the gene matches: 6. The CDR3 spells CASSPDRADYGYTF. DNA of the CDR3: TGTGCCAGTAGCCCGGACAGGGCGGACTATGGCTACACCTTC.

The chain joins TRBV24-1 to TRBJ2-1, with 8 bases fitting TRBD1. The V and J ends lost 6 bases and 7 bases, in that order; junction bases with no gene match: 10. The germline CDR1 and CDR2 sequences are KGHDR and SFDVKD. This CDR3 is built from 15 residues. In DNA form, the CDR3 reads TGTGCCACCAGTCAAACAGGGGGGAGTATGAATGAGCAGTTCTTC. This gives the protein CATSQTGGSMNEQFF.

This chain links TRBV7-2 with TRBJ2-2; no firm D call. Germline values: CDR1 SGHTA, CDR2 FQGNSA. V lost 1 base and J 5 bases, leaving 11 bases between the germline ends. This CDR3 contains 15 residues. The CDR3 sequence is CASSLVPQQTGELFF. The CDR3, as DNA: TGTGCCAGCAGCTTAGTGCCGCAGCAGACCGGGGAGCTGTTTTTT.

The V gene is TRBV6-6, the J gene TRBJ2-1; D could derive from TRBD1 or TRBD2 (5 bases each). Deletions cut 2 bases from V and 8 bases from J, with 13 bases between. Germline V gene data show CDR1 as MNHNY and CDR2 as SVGAGI (reference sequence). The length of the CDR3 is 14 residues. CDR3 sequence reads: CASSYGGVGYEQFF. The CDR3 coding sequence is TGTGCCAGCAGTTACGGGGGAGTAGGTTATGAGCAGTTCTTC.

This clone has a handful of counts. The V gene is TRBV11-3, the J gene TRBJ1-1; D gene unclear. Germline V gene lookup returns CDR1 SGHNT and CDR2 YENEEA. V lost 5 bases and J 0 bases, leaving 7 bases between the germline ends. The CDR3 sequence is 13 residues long. CDR3 residues: CASSRVMNTEAFF. In DNA form, the CDR3 reads TGTGCCAGCAGCCGGGTGATGAACACTGAAGCTTTCTTT.

V usage is TRBV9 and J usage is TRBJ2-2, with TRBD2 as a possible D gene (6 bases). Trimming stripped 3 bases from V and 3 bases from J, with 12 bases between. From germline, CDR1 is SGDLS and CDR2 YYNGEE. The CDR3 covers 15 residues. This chain's CDR3 is CASSAPGGYTGELFF. The CDR3 DNA follows: TGTGCCAGCAGCGCACCCGGAGGGTACACCGGGGAGCTGTTTTTT.

This clone came up once. The chain employs TRBV30 and TRBJ1-6; 9 nucleotides align to TRBD1. V lost 5 bases, J lost 4 bases, and 0 bases stayed unmatched. The germline V gene encodes CDR1 GTSNPN and CDR2 SVGIG (reference sequence). CDR3 length: 13 amino acids. Here the CDR3 DNA reads TGTGCCTGGGGACAGGGGTATAATTCACCCCTCCACTTT. This translates into CAWGQGYNSPLHF.